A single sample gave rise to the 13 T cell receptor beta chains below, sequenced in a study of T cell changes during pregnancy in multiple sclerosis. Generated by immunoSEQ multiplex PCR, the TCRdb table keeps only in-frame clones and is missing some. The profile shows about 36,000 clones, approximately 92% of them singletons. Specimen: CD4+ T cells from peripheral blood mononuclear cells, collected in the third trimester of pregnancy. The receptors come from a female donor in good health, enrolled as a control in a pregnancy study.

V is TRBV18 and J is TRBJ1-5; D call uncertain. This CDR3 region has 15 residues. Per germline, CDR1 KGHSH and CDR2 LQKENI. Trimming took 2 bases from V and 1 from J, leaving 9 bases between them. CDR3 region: CASSPGLQSNQPQHF. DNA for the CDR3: TGTGCCAGCTCACCAGGGTTACAGAGCAATCAGCCCCAGCATTTT.

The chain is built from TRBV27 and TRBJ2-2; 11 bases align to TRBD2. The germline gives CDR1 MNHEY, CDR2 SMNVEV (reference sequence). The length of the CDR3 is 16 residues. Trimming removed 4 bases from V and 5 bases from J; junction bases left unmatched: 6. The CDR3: CASSSPSGGKTGELFF. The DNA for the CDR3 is TGTGCCAGCAGTTCGCCTAGCGGGGGGAAAACCGGGGAGCTGTTTTTT.

The CDR3 here is CASSLGSSVINEQFF. DNA of the CDR3: TGCGCCAGCAGCCTAGGTTCTAGCGTAATCAATGAGCAGTTCTTC. This chain connects TRBV5-1 to TRBJ2-1; TRBD2 is a possible D gene (6 bases). The CDR3 contains 15 residues. Trimming stripped 4 bases from V and 6 bases from J, with 17 bases between. The germline V gene encodes CDR1 SGHRS and CDR2 YFSETQ.

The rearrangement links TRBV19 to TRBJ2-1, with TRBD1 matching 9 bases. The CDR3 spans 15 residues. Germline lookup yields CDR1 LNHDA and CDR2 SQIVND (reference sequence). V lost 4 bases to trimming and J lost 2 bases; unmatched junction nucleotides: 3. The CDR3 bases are TGTGCCAGTAGTACCGGGACAGGGACCTACAATGAGCAGTTCTTC. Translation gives CASSTGTGTYNEQFF.

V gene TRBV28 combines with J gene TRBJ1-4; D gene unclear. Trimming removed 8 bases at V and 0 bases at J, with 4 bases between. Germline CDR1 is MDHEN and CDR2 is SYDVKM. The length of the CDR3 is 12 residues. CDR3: CASQSTNEKLFF. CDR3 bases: TGTGCCAGCCAGTCAACTAATGAAAAACTGTTTTTT.

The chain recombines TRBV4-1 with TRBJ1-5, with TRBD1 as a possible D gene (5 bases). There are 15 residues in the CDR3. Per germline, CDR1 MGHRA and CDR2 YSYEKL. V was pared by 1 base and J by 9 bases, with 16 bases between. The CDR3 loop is CASSQGGGGHLPQHF. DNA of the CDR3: TGCGCCAGCAGCCAAGGTGGGGGAGGGCACTTGCCCCAGCATTTT.

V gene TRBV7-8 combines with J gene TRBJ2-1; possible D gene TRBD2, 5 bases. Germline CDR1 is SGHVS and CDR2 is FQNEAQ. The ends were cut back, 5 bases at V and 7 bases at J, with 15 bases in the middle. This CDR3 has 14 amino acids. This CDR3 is CASSPGSSWNEQFF. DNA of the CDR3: TGTGCCAGCAGCCCCGGTTCTAGCTGGAATGAGCAGTTCTTC.

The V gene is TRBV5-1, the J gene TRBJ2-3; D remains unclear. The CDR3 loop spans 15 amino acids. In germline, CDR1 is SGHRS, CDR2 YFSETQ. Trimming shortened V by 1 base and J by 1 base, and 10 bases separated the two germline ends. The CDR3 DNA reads TGCGCCAGCAGCTTGTTGTTAAGAGGCACAGATACGCAGTATTTT. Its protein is CASSLLLRGTDTQYF.

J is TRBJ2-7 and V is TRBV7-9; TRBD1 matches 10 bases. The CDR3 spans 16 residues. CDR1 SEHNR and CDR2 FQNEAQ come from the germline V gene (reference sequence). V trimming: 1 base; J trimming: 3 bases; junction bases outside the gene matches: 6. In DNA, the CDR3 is TGTGCCAGCAGCTTAGTAGGGACAGGGGTTCACTACGAGCAGTACTTC. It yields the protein CASSLVGTGVHYEQYF. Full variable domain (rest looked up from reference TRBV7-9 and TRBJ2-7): DTGVSQNPRHKITKRGQNVTFRCDPISEHNRLYWYRQTLGQGPEFLTYFQNEAQLEKSRLLSDRFSAERPKGSFSTLEIQRTEQGDSAMYLCASSLVGTGVHYEQYFGPGTRLTVT.

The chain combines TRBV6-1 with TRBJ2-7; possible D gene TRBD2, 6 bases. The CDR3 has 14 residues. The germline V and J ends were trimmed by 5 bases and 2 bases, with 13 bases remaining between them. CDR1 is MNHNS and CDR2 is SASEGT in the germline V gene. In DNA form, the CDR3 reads TGTGCCAGCAGTACCCGGGACTTCACCTACGAGCAGTACTTC. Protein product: CASSTRDFTYEQYF.

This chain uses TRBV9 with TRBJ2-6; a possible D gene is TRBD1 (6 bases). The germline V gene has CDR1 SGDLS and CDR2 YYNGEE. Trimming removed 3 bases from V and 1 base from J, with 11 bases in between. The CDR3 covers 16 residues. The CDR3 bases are TGTGCCAGCAGCGACGATAGGGGGTCTGGGGCCAACGTCCTGACTTTC. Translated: CASSDDRGSGANVLTF.

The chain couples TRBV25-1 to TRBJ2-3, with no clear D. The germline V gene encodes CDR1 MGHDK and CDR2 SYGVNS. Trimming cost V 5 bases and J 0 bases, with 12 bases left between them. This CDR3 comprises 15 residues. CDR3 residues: CASSSRSRSTDTQYF. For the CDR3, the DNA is TGTGCCAGCAGTTCCCGGAGTAGGAGCACAGATACGCAGTATTTT. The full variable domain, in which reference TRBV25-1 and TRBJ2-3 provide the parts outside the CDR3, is EADIYQTPRYLVIGTGKKITLECSQTMGHDKMYWYQQDPGMELHLIHYSYGVNSTEKGDLSSESTVSRIRTEHFPLTLESARPSHTSQYLCASSSRSRSTDTQYFGPGTRLTVL.

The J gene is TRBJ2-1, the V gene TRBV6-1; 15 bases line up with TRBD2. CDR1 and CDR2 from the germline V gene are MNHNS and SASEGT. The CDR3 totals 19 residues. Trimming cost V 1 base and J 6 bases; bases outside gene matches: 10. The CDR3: CASSEDRLGGLAGGNEQFF. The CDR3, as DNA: TGTGCCAGCAGTGAAGATCGGCTCGGGGGACTAGCGGGGGGCAATGAGCAGTTCTTC.